One sample yielded the 32 T cell receptor beta chains listed below, sequenced in a study of shared clonotypes between healthy human individuals. Data came from immunoSEQ multiplex PCR; TCRdb stores just in-frame clones and leaves some out. The sample shows roughly 2,500,000 clones, more than 85% of them seen only once. Sequenced material: naive CD4+ T cells from PBMCs. Subset: CD45RA+ positively selected. The receptors were sampled from a man younger than 35 in good health. Some clones in this sample may be carry-over from other donors' samples.

The V call is TRBV29-1, the J call TRBJ2-1, with TRBD1 identical over 7 bases. From germline, CDR1 is SQVTM and CDR2 ANQGSEA. The CDR3 spans 17 residues. V shed 3 bases and J 2 bases; nucleotides not matched to a gene: 13. The DNA of the CDR3 is TGCAGCGTTGATTCTCTCCCCGGGACAGCCACCTACAATGAGCAGTTCTTC. This translates into CSVDSLPGTATYNEQFF.

This sequence joins TRBV9 and TRBJ2-3; D gene ambiguous. Trimming pared 2 bases from V and 4 bases from J, leaving 14 bases between. CDR3 length: 15 amino acids. Germline V lookup: CDR1 SGDLS, CDR2 YYNGEE. The CDR3 DNA sequence: TGTGCCAGCAGCGTCTTGGAGAGGAATCCAGATACGCAGTATTTT. This gives the protein CASSVLERNPDTQYF.

The chain uses TRBV19 and TRBJ1-1, with D possibly matching TRBD1 (6 bases). Germline loops: CDR1 LNHDA, CDR2 SQIVND (reference sequence). The CDR3 contains 14 residues. With 4 bases removed from V and 1 base from J, the gap between germline ends came to 10 bases. This chain's CDR3 is CASSTGASNTEAFF. CDR3 nucleotide sequence: TGTGCCAGTAGTACAGGGGCATCGAACACTGAAGCTTTCTTT. Drawing the rest from reference TRBV19 and TRBJ1-1, the complete variable domain is DGGITQSPKYLFRKEGQNVTLSCEQNLNHDAMYWYRQDPGQGLRLIYYSQIVNDFQKGDIAEGYSVSREKKESFPLTVTSAQKNPTAFYLCASSTGASNTEAFFGQGTRLTVV.

The chain uses TRBV2 and TRBJ2-7; D not certain. Trimming removed 8 bases at V and 2 bases at J, with 7 bases between. This CDR3 contains 11 residues. Germline CDR1 SNHLY, CDR2 FYNNEI. The CDR3 coding sequence is TGTGCCAGCGCCCTGACCTACGAGCAGTACTTC. It yields the protein CASALTYEQYF.

The J gene is TRBJ2-6, the V gene TRBV6-1, with D maybe TRBD2 (5 bases). The CDR3 loop spans 15 amino acids. Trimming stripped 6 bases from V and 4 bases from J, with 13 bases between. Germline assignment: CDR1 MNHNS and CDR2 SASEGT. CDR3 in amino acids: CASSVDWSGANVLTF. DNA for the CDR3: TGTGCCAGCAGCGTGGACTGGTCGGGGGCCAACGTCCTGACTTTC.

The rearrangement joins TRBV7-9 to TRBJ2-3; 8 bases are a match to TRBD2. The CDR3 contains 15 residues. V trimming: 5 bases; J trimming: 2 bases; junction bases outside the gene matches: 6. Per the germline V gene, CDR1 is SEHNR and CDR2 is FQNEAQ (reference sequence). This CDR3 is CASSATSGNTDTQYF. CDR3 DNA: TGTGCCAGCAGCGCTACTAGCGGAAACACAGATACGCAGTATTTT. The full variable domain, rest sourced from reference TRBV7-9 and TRBJ2-3, is DTGVSQNPRHKITKRGQNVTFRCDPISEHNRLYWYRQTLGQGPEFLTYFQNEAQLEKSRLLSDRFSAERPKGSFSTLEIQRTEQGDSAMYLCASSATSGNTDTQYFGPGTRLTVL.

As to this clone: This sample also contains other DNA sequences that code for the same CDR3. This chain connects TRBV5-1 to TRBJ2-7; the match to TRBD1 covers 7 bases. The ends lost 7 bases at V and 2 bases at J; junction bases unmatched: 6. CDR1 SGHRS and CDR2 YFSETQ come from the germline V gene. The CDR3 contains 13 residues. DNA for the CDR3: TGCGCCAGCCGTAGGACAGGAGCCTACGAGCAGTACTTC. It encodes CASRRTGAYEQYF.

J is TRBJ2-7 and V is TRBV29-1, with a possible D match to TRBD1 (5 bases). In germline, CDR1 is SQVTM, CDR2 ANQGSEA. This CDR3 is 13 amino acids long. Trimming took off 6 bases at V and 1 base at J, with 13 bases between the two ends. The DNA of the CDR3 is TGCAGCGTCTTGACAGCGATATCCTACGAGCAGTACTTC. This sequence encodes CSVLTAISYEQYF.

The chain employs TRBV7-2 and TRBJ1-3; D possibly corresponds to TRBD1 (5 bases). V dropped 1 base and J dropped 0 bases, with 13 bases sitting between them. This CDR3 is 17 amino acids long. CDR1 is SGHTA, CDR2 FQGNSA, per germline. CDR3 residues: CASSLGLTELSGNTIYF. The CDR3 bases are TGTGCCAGCAGCTTAGGATTGACAGAACTCTCTGGAAACACCATATATTTT. The whole variable domain, remainder taken from reference TRBV7-2 and TRBJ1-3, is GAGVSQSPSNKVTEKGKDVELRCDPISGHTALYWYRQSLGQGLEFLIYFQGNSAPDKSGLPSDRFSAERTGGSVSTLTIQRTQQEDSAVYLCASSLGLTELSGNTIYFGEGSWLTVV.

This sequence joins TRBV2 and TRBJ2-1; 11 positions agree with TRBD2. CDR1 is SNHLY, CDR2 FYNNEI, per germline. CDR3 length: 15 residues. Trimming removed 6 bases from V and 7 bases from J; junction bases left unmatched: 8. CDR3: CASSLAGGPWNEQFF. CDR3 DNA: TGTGCCAGCAGCTTAGCGGGAGGGCCGTGGAATGAGCAGTTCTTC.

This chain uses TRBV15 with TRBJ2-7; weak D call: TRBD2 (7 bases). Germline V CDR1 and CDR2: LNHNV, YYDKDF (reference sequence). The V end was cut by 5 bases, the J end by 4 bases, with 18 bases between. This CDR3 has 15 residues. CDR3 nucleotide sequence: TGTGCCACCAGCCTACCCGAGGGGGGGGCATACGAGCAGTACTTC. It yields the protein CATSLPEGGAYEQYF. The variable domain in full, completed from reference TRBV15 and TRBJ2-7, reads DAMVIQNPRYQVTQFGKPVTLSCSQTLNHNVMYWYQQKSSQAPKLLFHYYDKDFNNEADTPDNFQSRRPNTSFCFLDIRSPGLGDTAMYLCATSLPEGGAYEQYFGPGTRLTVT.

The rearrangement links TRBV9 to TRBJ2-1, with a weak D call TRBD1 (5 bases). V was shortened by 6 bases and J by 0 bases, with 7 bases between the two germline ends. This CDR3 is built from 13 residues. The V gene's germline CDR1 is SGDLS and CDR2 YYNGEE. In nucleotides, the CDR3 is TGTGCCAGCACCAGGGACTCCTACAATGAGCAGTTCTTC. Translated, it gives CASTRDSYNEQFF.

This chain joins TRBV6-6 and TRBJ1-6, with D possibly matching TRBD1 (5 bases). V was cut by 2 bases and J by 4 bases, with 6 bases left in between. This CDR3 has 14 amino acids. CDR1 is MNHNY and CDR2 is SVGAGI in the germline V gene (reference sequence). The CDR3 sequence is CASSYRGYNSPLHF. CDR3 bases: TGTGCCAGCAGTTACAGGGGTTATAATTCACCCCTCCACTTT.

Note on this clone: An end of the junction does not agree with germline; a read error may underlie this. This chain links TRBV7-8 with TRBJ2-3; TRBD1 or TRBD2 may be the D gene (6 bases each). This CDR3 region has 17 residues. Germline assignment: CDR1 SGHVS and CDR2 FQNEAQ. In DNA, the CDR3 is TGTGCCAGCAGCTTCGCCCGCCAAGGGGGGAGCAAAGATACGCAGTATTTT. Its protein is CASSFARQGGSKDTQYF.

The V gene is TRBV28, the J gene TRBJ2-4, with 8 positions matching TRBD1. V shed 7 bases, J shed 10 bases, and the junction held 6 bases outside the gene matches. The CDR3 consists of 12 residues. Germline CDR1 MDHEN, CDR2 SYDVKM. The CDR3 spells CASTQQGDIQYF. CDR3 DNA sequence: TGTGCCAGCACTCAACAGGGGGATATTCAGTACTTC.

The rearrangement links TRBV25-1 to TRBJ2-7; either TRBD1 or TRBD2 may fit D (6 bases each). CDR1 MGHDK and CDR2 SYGVNS come from the germline V gene. Trimming pared 4 bases from V and 3 bases from J, leaving 13 bases between. CDR3 length equals 14 residues. The CDR3 is CASSARGGYYEQYF. DNA for the CDR3: TGTGCCAGCAGTGCTAGAGGGGGGTACTACGAGCAGTACTTC.

This clone occurred a few times. The sample carries other DNA sequences with the same CDR3. The gene calls are TRBV9 and TRBJ2-5, with no clear D. The CDR3 extends over 13 amino acids. V was cut by 0 bases and J by 1 base, with 4 bases left in between. Germline CDR1 reads SGDLS; CDR2 reads YYNGEE. The CDR3 is CASSVASQETQYF. The CDR3 bases are TGTGCCAGCAGCGTAGCCTCCCAAGAGACCCAGTACTTC.

J is TRBJ2-5 and V is TRBV7-2; 12 positions match TRBD1. Germline CDR1 reads SGHTA; CDR2 reads FQGNSA. With V trimmed by 6 bases and J by 4 bases, 12 bases remained unmatched. The CDR3 has 17 residues. This CDR3 reads CASSYRSRDRGLETQYF. In DNA form, the CDR3 reads TGTGCCAGCAGTTACCGGAGCCGGGACAGGGGGCTAGAGACCCAGTACTTC.

This clone was observed a single time. The rearrangement joins TRBV5-3 to TRBJ2-7, with D perhaps TRBD1 or TRBD2 (5 bases each). TRBV5-3 is an ORF for which the function is uncertain. Trimming pared 3 bases from V and 5 bases from J, leaving 18 bases between. This CDR3 has 15 residues. The CDR3 DNA sequence: TGTGCCAGAAGCTGGAAGGGACCGATCGACCACGAGCAGTACTTC. Encoded protein: CARSWKGPIDHEQYF.

The chain couples TRBV28 to TRBJ1-5, with D unclear. The V end lost 3 bases, the J end lost 3 bases, and 9 bases lay between the germline ends. Germline lookup yields CDR1 MDHEN and CDR2 SYDVKM. This CDR3 region has 14 residues. The DNA for the CDR3 is TGTGCCAGCAGTTTGGTTGTGGCCAATCAGCCCCAGCATTTT. Encoded protein: CASSLVVANQPQHF.

V is TRBV21-1 and J is TRBJ1-2. TRBV21-1 is deemed a pseudogene. This CDR3 has 13 amino acids. This CDR3 reads CASSSPGRYGYTF. The CDR3 DNA reads as TGTGCCAGCAGCTCGCCGGGGAGGTATGGCTACACCTTC.

The chain carries TRBV28 and TRBJ1-5; D is uncertain. V lost 3 bases and J 6 bases, leaving 12 bases between the germline ends. Germline CDR1 is MDHEN and CDR2 is SYDVKM. The CDR3 totals 14 residues. Here the CDR3 DNA reads TGTGCCAGCAGTTTGTTCAGTAGTAGTCAGCCCCAGCATTTT. Protein product: CASSLFSSSQPQHF.

V is TRBV14 and J is TRBJ1-2; possible D gene TRBD1, 5 bases. Germline V CDR1 and CDR2: SGHDN, FVKESK. Trimming cost V 1 base and J 7 bases, with 13 bases left between them. The length of the CDR3 is 14 residues. For the CDR3, the DNA is TGTGCCAGCAGCCAAGTTTTGCAGGGCGCTGGCTACACCTTC. It is translated as CASSQVLQGAGYTF.

The genes are TRBV9 and TRBJ1-2, with no clear D. The CDR3 runs 13 residues. The V gene lost 4 bases and the J gene lost 10 bases, with 17 bases spanning the gap. Per the germline V gene, CDR1 is SGDLS and CDR2 is YYNGEE. CDR3 in amino acids: CASSQGNTLFYTF. The CDR3 DNA reads as TGTGCCAGCAGCCAAGGGAACACCTTATTCTACACCTTC.

The chain recombines TRBV12-5 with TRBJ2-5, with 8 bases lining up with TRBD2. Germline CDR1 reads LGHNT; CDR2 reads FRNRAP. The length of the CDR3 is 17 residues. V lost 3 bases, J lost 5 bases, and 14 bases stayed unmatched. The CDR3 sequence: CASGFLTGKRERETQYF. The CDR3 DNA follows: TGTGCTAGTGGTTTCCTCACAGGGAAGCGGGAGAGGGAGACCCAGTACTTC.

The chain couples TRBV4-3 to TRBJ1-2, with a weak D call TRBD1 (6 bases). The CDR3 spans 17 residues. The V gene's germline CDR1 is LGHNA and CDR2 YSLEER. V was cut by 2 bases and J by 4 bases, with 20 bases left in between. CDR3 protein: CASSQRVSFTGSYGYTF. DNA for the CDR3: TGCGCCAGCAGCCAAAGAGTATCTTTTACAGGGAGCTATGGCTACACCTTC.

CDR3 region: CASTSAGHNYGYTF. The CDR3 nucleotides are TGTGCCAGCACTTCGGCAGGGCATAACTATGGCTACACCTTC. The chain is built from TRBV28 and TRBJ1-2; possibly TRBD1 for D (5 bases). The CDR3 length is 14 residues. V lost 7 bases and J lost 1, with 13 bases in between. Germline V gene sequence: CDR1 MDHEN, CDR2 SYDVKM.

V usage is TRBV29-1 and J usage is TRBJ1-5, with 7 bases aligning to TRBD1. V was clipped by 6 bases and J by 4 bases; unmatched bases: 9. This CDR3 region has 14 residues. Germline CDR1 SQVTM, CDR2 ANQGSEA. The CDR3 bases are TGCAGCGTAGCAAACAGGGGCGGTAATCAGCCCCAGCATTTT. This encodes CSVANRGGNQPQHF.

The chain recombines TRBV7-9 with TRBJ1-5; no clear D gene. Trimming pared 1 base from V and 7 bases from J, leaving 14 bases between. CDR1 is SEHNR, CDR2 FQNEAQ, per germline (reference sequence). The CDR3 length is 15 residues. The CDR3: CASSLVVKWYQPQHF. DNA for the CDR3: TGTGCCAGCAGCTTAGTGGTCAAGTGGTACCAGCCCCAGCATTTT.

This chain joins TRBV30 and TRBJ2-2; D is unresolved. V was shortened by 2 bases and J by 6 bases, with 7 bases between the two germline ends. The CDR3 runs to 12 residues. The germline V gene encodes CDR1 GTSNPN and CDR2 SVGIG (reference sequence). This CDR3 reads CAWSLGSGELFF. CDR3 in DNA: TGTGCCTGGAGTCTAGGGTCCGGGGAGCTGTTTTTT.

The chain has TRBV6-1 and TRBJ2-7; 8 nucleotides match TRBD1. CDR1 and CDR2 (germline): MNHNS, SASEGT. V trimming: 2 bases; J trimming: 2 bases; junction bases outside the gene matches: 5. There are 15 residues in the CDR3. CDR3 in DNA: TGTGCCAGCAGTGAACCAGGGGGCGGGCCCTACGAGCAGTACTTC. Its translation: CASSEPGGGPYEQYF.

This rearrangement joins TRBV7-9 to TRBJ2-1; D is undetermined. CDR1 is SEHNR, CDR2 FQNEAQ, per germline (reference sequence). The CDR3 loop spans 12 amino acids. With 1 base removed from V and 8 bases from J, the gap between germline ends came to 6 bases. The CDR3 loop reads CASSLGYHEQFF. The CDR3 bases are TGTGCCAGCAGCTTAGGTTACCATGAGCAGTTCTTC.